These 9 T cell receptor beta chains share one sample of origin, sequenced in a study of T cell responses to AZD1222 COVID-19 vaccine. The protocol was immunoSEQ multiplex PCR, while the TCRdb copy is restricted to in-frame clones and leaves out a portion. The sample contains some 100,000 clones, about 87% of which appear only once. The source was peripheral blood, collected on day 0 of AZD1222 vaccination. These receptors were collected from an adult in good health.

This chain joins TRBV13 and TRBJ1-3; D perhaps matches TRBD1 (5 bases). CDR1 is PRHDT and CDR2 is FYEKMQ in the germline V gene (reference sequence). Trimming took 4 bases from V and 1 from J, leaving 14 bases between them. This CDR3 comprises 16 residues. Written as DNA, the CDR3 is TGTGCCAGCAGCTCCATCGAAGGGGATTCTGGAAACACCATATATTTT. Its translation: CASSSIEGDSGNTIYF.

The genes are TRBV19 and TRBJ1-2; TRBD1 agrees at 10 bases. Germline V CDR1 and CDR2: LNHDA, SQIVND (reference sequence). V was clipped by 4 bases and J by 2 bases; unmatched bases: 7. The CDR3 has 16 amino acids. The CDR3 spells CASSNQGTGENYGYTF. In nucleotides, the CDR3 is TGTGCCAGTAGTAATCAAGGGACAGGGGAGAACTATGGCTACACCTTC.

The chain links TRBV7-3 to TRBJ2-1; the D gene is possibly TRBD1 (6 bases). There are 12 residues in the CDR3. The V gene's germline CDR1 is SGHTA and CDR2 FQGTGA. V lost 4 bases and J lost 10, with 11 bases in between. The CDR3, as DNA: TGTGCCAGCAGCTCACAGGGAGAAGAGCAGTTCTTC. This translates into CASSSQGEEQFF.

The chain carries TRBV7-2 and TRBJ2-2; 8 bases agree with TRBD2. After removal of 5 bases from V and 7 bases from J, the junction contained 12 bases not matched to a gene. Germline V gene lookup returns CDR1 SGHTA and CDR2 FQGNSA. The CDR3 is made up of 16 amino acids. The CDR3 region has the DNA TGTGCCAGCAGCCCCAGGACCGGGGGGGCCGGCGGGGAGCTGTTTTTT. Protein: CASSPRTGGAGGELFF.

In DNA form, the CDR3 reads TGCGCCAGCAGCTTAGGGCTAAGCACAGATACGCAGTATTTT. Its protein product is CASSLGLSTDTQYF. The chain recombines TRBV5-1 with TRBJ2-3; D unresolved. CDR1 and CDR2 from the germline V gene are SGHRS and YFSETQ. The CDR3 is made up of 14 amino acids. Between the trimmed V and J ends, which lost 2 bases and 0 bases, there was a span of 7 bases.

CDR3 coding DNA: TGTGCCAGTAGTAGAACGACTAATGAAAAACTGTTTTTT. It specifies CASSRTTNEKLFF. The V and J genes are TRBV19 and TRBJ1-4; the D is unclear. The CDR3 extends over 13 amino acids. The V gene lost 4 bases and the J gene lost 2 bases, with 5 bases spanning the gap. Germline V lookup: CDR1 LNHDA, CDR2 SQIVND (reference sequence).

This chain uses TRBV2 with TRBJ2-2, with 7 bases fitting TRBD2. V was pared by 6 bases and J by 1 base, with 5 bases of the junction left unmatched. CDR3 length equals 15 residues. Germline CDR1 and CDR2: SNHLY and FYNNEI. The CDR3 bases are TGTGCCAGCAGGGTCACTAGCGTGAACACCGGGGAGCTGTTTTTT. This translates into CASRVTSVNTGELFF.

The chain joins TRBV7-6 to TRBJ1-1; D gene ambiguous. The CDR3 totals 13 residues. The V gene lost 5 bases and the J gene lost 0 bases, with 7 bases spanning the gap. CDR1 SGHVS and CDR2 FNYEAQ come from the germline V gene. DNA for the CDR3: TGTGCCAGCAGCAACGGACTGAACACTGAAGCTTTCTTT. The encoded protein is CASSNGLNTEAFF.

This chain links TRBV4-3 with TRBJ2-2; D remains unclear. The CDR3 spans 15 residues. Trimming shortened V by 5 bases and J by 1 base, and 11 bases separated the two germline ends. Per the germline V gene, CDR1 is LGHNA and CDR2 is YSLEER. CDR3 sequence (DNA): TGCGCCAGCAGCGCCAACCCAAGGAACACCGGGGAGCTGTTTTTT. It specifies CASSANPRNTGELFF.